What follows are 17 T cell receptor beta chains derived from one specimen sequenced in a study of T cell responses to AZD1222 COVID-19 vaccine. Clones were sequenced by immunoSEQ multiplex PCR, and TCRdb holds only the in-frame ones, with some missing. The sample lists under 95,000 clones, 85% to 90% occurring once. Sequences were derived from peripheral blood, sampled 28 days after the second AZD1222 dose. The receptor source for this set is an adult who received the AZD1222 COVID-19 vaccine.

The rearrangement uses TRBV3-1 (or the pseudogene TRBV3-2) and TRBJ1-5; D unresolved. The CDR3 covers 13 residues. V lost 2 bases, J lost 5 bases, and 7 bases lay in between. Germline V CDR1 and CDR2: LGHDT, YNNKEL (reference sequence). In DNA form, the CDR3 reads TGTGCCAGCAGCCAATATCAGCATCAGCCCCAGCATTTT. Translating it yields CASSQYQHQPQHF.

The rearrangement links TRBV7-8 to TRBJ1-5, with D maybe TRBD1 (6 bases). The CDR3 is 13 residues long. V was trimmed by 6 bases and J by 4 bases, leaving 10 bases between them. Germline CDR1 and CDR2: SGHVS and FQNEAQ. The CDR3 region has the DNA TGTGCCAGCAGTCGACAGGAGAATCAGCCCCAGCATTTT. Translated: CASSRQENQPQHF. Combining the CDR3 with reference TRBV7-8 and TRBJ1-5 gives the whole variable domain GAGVSQSPRYKVAKRGQDVALRCDPISGHVSLFWYQQALGQGPEFLTYFQNEAQLDKSGLPSDRFFAERPEGSVSTLKIQRTQQEDSAVYLCASSRQENQPQHFGDGTRLSIL.

The chain uses TRBV5-1 and TRBJ2-5, with D unresolved. Germline values: CDR1 SGHRS, CDR2 YFSETQ. The length of the CDR3 is 16 residues. V lost 5 bases, J lost 5 bases, and 22 bases lay in between. The CDR3 DNA reads TGCGCCAGCAGTCTTAACTACGGGCTTCGTGGGGAGACCCAGTACTTC. Its protein product is CASSLNYGLRGETQYF. Full variable domain (rest looked up from reference TRBV5-1 and TRBJ2-5): KAGVTQTPRYLIKTRGQQVTLSCSPISGHRSVSWYQQTPGQGLQFLFEYFSETQRNKGNFPGRFSGRQFSNSRSEMNVSTLELGDSALYLCASSLNYGLRGETQYFGPGTRLLVL.

J is TRBJ2-7 and V is TRBV4-1; D assignment may be TRBD1 or TRBD2 (6 bases each). CDR1 and CDR2 from the germline V gene are MGHRA and YSYEKL. The length of the CDR3 is 14 residues. The V end lost 0 bases, the J end lost 5 bases, and 11 bases lay between the germline ends. CDR3 bases: TGCGCCAGCAGCCAAGATTTAGGGGGGAACGAGCAGTACTTC. Protein sequence: CASSQDLGGNEQYF.

DNA for the CDR3: TGTGCCTGGAGCCCAAACCTAGGTGGCAGGGGGCTGAGGGGCTACACCTTC. Its protein product is CAWSPNLGGRGLRGYTF. V gene TRBV30 combines with J gene TRBJ1-2, with 8 nucleotides matching TRBD1. Germline-derived CDR1 and CDR2 are GTSNPN and SVGIG (reference sequence). The CDR3 has 17 amino acids. After removal of 3 bases from V and 8 bases from J, the junction contained 20 bases not matched to a gene.

The CDR3: CASSRLAGAEDTQYF. The CDR3 bases are TGTGCCAGTAGTAGGCTAGCGGGGGCAGAAGATACGCAGTATTTT. The gene calls are TRBV19 and TRBJ2-3; 10 bases line up with TRBD2. V shed 4 bases, J shed 5 bases, and the junction held 6 bases outside the gene matches. CDR1 and CDR2 (germline): LNHDA, SQIVND (reference sequence). CDR3 size: 15 residues.

As concerns this clone: A junction end diverges from the germline sequence, so it may reflect a read error. The CDR3 reads CASRVTNPLFF. CDR3 DNA sequence: TGTGCCAGCAGGGTAACGAACCCACTCTTCTTC. The chain carries TRBV2 and TRBJ1-2; D is unresolved. This CDR3 contains 11 residues. CDR1 SNHLY and CDR2 FYNNEI come from the germline V gene.

The V and J genes are TRBV3-1 (or the pseudogene TRBV3-2) and TRBJ2-7; 7 nucleotides align to TRBD1. CDR3 length: 13 residues. Unmatched junction bases numbered 5, after V lost 4 bases and J lost 5 bases. Germline CDR1 reads LGHDT; CDR2 reads YNNKEL (reference sequence). In DNA, the CDR3 is TGTGCCAGCAGCCGGAGAGGGGGCGACGAGCAGTACTTC. This sequence encodes CASSRRGGDEQYF.

Here the CDR3 DNA reads TGTGCCAGCAGCTTCCCCCTAGCGGGGGGAGGGGGCGAGCAGTACTTC. It encodes CASSFPLAGGGGEQYF. V is TRBV7-9 and J is TRBJ2-7; 11 bases align to TRBD2. Trimming at V came to 3 bases and at J to 6 bases, leaving 10 bases not matched to a gene. This CDR3 is 16 amino acids long. Germline V CDR1 and CDR2: SEHNR, FQNEAQ (reference sequence).

The chain employs TRBV5-1 and TRBJ1-2; TRBD1 matches 12 bases. Germline values: CDR1 SGHRS, CDR2 YFSETQ. The CDR3 is 15 amino acids. Germline trimming cut 6 bases from V and 4 bases from J; bases unmatched to any gene: 7. The CDR3 here is CASTSGTGGVYGYTF. For the CDR3, the DNA is TGCGCCAGCACCTCCGGGACAGGGGGCGTCTATGGCTACACCTTC. Full variable domain (remainder filled in from reference TRBV5-1 and TRBJ1-2): KAGVTQTPRYLIKTRGQQVTLSCSPISGHRSVSWYQQTPGQGLQFLFEYFSETQRNKGNFPGRFSGRQFSNSRSEMNVSTLELGDSALYLCASTSGTGGVYGYTFGSGTRLTVV.

This clone has just a few counts. The rearrangement uses TRBV29-1 and TRBJ2-1; D gene uncertain. Germline CDR1 is SQVTM and CDR2 is ANQGSEA. Trimming stripped 1 base from V and 3 bases from J, with 10 bases between. The length of the CDR3 is 14 residues. CDR3 DNA sequence: TGCAGCGTTGAAGGCAGGAATTTCTACAATGAGCAGTTCTTC. Translated, it gives CSVEGRNFYNEQFF.

The V and J genes are TRBV7-9 and TRBJ2-5; 14 positions match TRBD2. The CDR3 runs to 19 residues. Trimming took 3 bases from V and 4 from J; bases not matched to a gene: 13. Per germline, CDR1 SEHNR and CDR2 FQNEAQ (reference sequence). Here the CDR3 reads CASSLTEGLAGAKGETQYF. CDR3 DNA sequence: TGTGCCAGCAGCTTGACAGAGGGACTAGCGGGAGCCAAGGGAGAGACCCAGTACTTC.

The gene calls are TRBV30 and TRBJ1-1, with D unresolved. The CDR3 totals 16 residues. Looked up from germline, CDR1 is GTSNPN and CDR2 is SVGIG (reference sequence). V dropped 4 bases and J dropped 4 bases, with 22 bases sitting between them. CDR3 sequence: CAWTPVESRLSTEAFF. The CDR3, as DNA: TGTGCCTGGACCCCGGTCGAATCACGGCTCTCCACTGAAGCTTTCTTT.

The chain couples TRBV27 to TRBJ2-7, with unresolved D. The V end was cut by 2 bases, the J end by 1 base, with 21 bases between. Germline values: CDR1 MNHEY, CDR2 SMNVEV (reference sequence). The CDR3 consists of 18 residues. This chain's CDR3 is CASSLAGPPGLTSYEQYF. For the CDR3, the DNA is TGTGCCAGCAGTTTAGCAGGTCCTCCGGGCCTCACGTCCTACGAGCAGTACTTC.

This clone was recorded only once. The rearrangement uses TRBV27 and TRBJ1-5; D is unclear. This CDR3 has 16 residues. CDR1 and CDR2 (germline): MNHEY, SMNVEV (reference sequence). V lost 6 bases to trimming and J lost 0 bases, with 15 bases between them. CDR3 nucleotides: TGTGCCAGCAGGCCACGACCGGGTTTTAGCAATCAGCCCCAGCATTTT. Protein: CASRPRPGFSNQPQHF.

This chain uses TRBV6-5 with TRBJ1-1; D not certain. Germline lookup yields CDR1 MNHEY and CDR2 SVGAGI. Trimming shortened V by 0 bases and J by 5 bases, and 16 bases separated the two germline ends. The CDR3 covers 16 residues. The CDR3 loop is CASSYSTGPRVTEAFF. The CDR3 DNA is TGTGCCAGCAGTTACTCGACTGGACCCAGAGTTACTGAAGCTTTCTTT.

This clone is a singleton in its sample. The chain carries TRBV7-8 and TRBJ1-6; TRBD1 aligns across 7 bases. The CDR3 length is 17 residues. With 0 bases clipped from V and 10 bases from J, the junction kept 12 bases outside the gene matches. Germline V CDR1 and CDR2: SGHVS, FQNEAQ. The CDR3 DNA reads as TGTGCCAGCAGCTTAGCGCCTTCGAGCTTCAGGGGGTCACCCCTCCACTTT. Its translation is CASSLAPSSFRGSPLHF. Drawing the rest from reference TRBV7-8 and TRBJ1-6, the complete variable domain is GAGVSQSPRYKVAKRGQDVALRCDPISGHVSLFWYQQALGQGPEFLTYFQNEAQLDKSGLPSDRFFAERPEGSVSTLKIQRTQQEDSAVYLCASSLAPSSFRGSPLHFGNGTRLTVT.